This T cell receptor beta chain came from a study of blood T cells in healthy people across ages. Overall study results and limits: Reliance upon unsorted PBMCs precluded definitive naive versus antigen-experienced comparison.

It was with a sample-barcoded 5' primer and a J-beta primer mix that a second PCR of roughly 6 to 12 cycles was run. Via MiXCR, TCRdb re-called the 5' RACE reads, giving one row per CDR3 protein. The sample holds 630,000 or so distinct CDR3 sequences; under 30% are singletons and the top ten take 15% to 18%. This CDR3 is built from 13 residues. The germline V gene encodes CDR1 DFQATT and CDR2 SNEGSKA (reference sequence). This clonotype was counted between two and nine times. Its specificity is not known. A read error may account for a junction end that differs from germline. The source is an elderly woman in good health. The chain has TRBV20-1 and TRBJ2-7; TRBD2 is a possible D gene (6 bases). The sequencing sample was made of blood. The CDR3 DNA follows: TGTAGAACCCTTGAGGAGGGAGCCTACGAGCAGTACTTC. It encodes CRTLEEGAYEQYF.